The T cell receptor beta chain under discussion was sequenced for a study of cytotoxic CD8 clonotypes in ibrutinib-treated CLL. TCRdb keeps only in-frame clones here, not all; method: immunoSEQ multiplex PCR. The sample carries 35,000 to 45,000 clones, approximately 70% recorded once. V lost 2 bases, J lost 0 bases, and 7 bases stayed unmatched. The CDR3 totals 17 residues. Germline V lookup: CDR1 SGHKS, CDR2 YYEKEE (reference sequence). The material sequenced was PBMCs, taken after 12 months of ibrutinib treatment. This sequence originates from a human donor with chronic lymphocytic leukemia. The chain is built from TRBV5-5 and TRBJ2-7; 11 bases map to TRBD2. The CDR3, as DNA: TGTGCCAGCAGCTTTTCGCTAGCGGGAGGTTCCTCCTACGAGCAGTACTTC. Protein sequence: CASSFSLAGGSSYEQYF. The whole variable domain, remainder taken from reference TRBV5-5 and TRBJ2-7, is DAGVTQSPTHLIKTRGQQVTLRCSPISGHKSVSWYQQVLGQGPQFIFQYYEKEERGRGNFPDRFSARQFPNYSSELNVNALLLGDSALYLCASSFSLAGGSSYEQYFGPGTRLTVT.